This entry is about one T cell receptor beta chain. What it recognizes is unknown. The data were taken from a study of radiotherapy plus CTLA-4 blockade in lung cancer. The study's findings and limits: After radiotherapy and ipilimumab, tumor-derived clones expanded in peripheral blood.

Profiled with immunoSEQ multiplex PCR; TCRdb holds only in-frame clones, not every one. The sample contains 85,000 to 90,000 clones, 85% to 90% of which appear only once. Germline V gene lookup returns CDR1 SNHLY and CDR2 FYNNEI. This CDR3 is built from 13 residues. V gave up 4 bases and J gave up 2 bases, with 9 bases separating them. The sequence was collected from a human donor with non-small cell lung cancer that progressed on radiotherapy plus ipilimumab. The chain employs TRBV2 and TRBJ2-7; unclear D gene. The sequencing used peripheral blood, collected from a patient treated with radiotherapy plus ipilimumab. The CDR3 nucleotides are TGTGCCAGCAGTGTCAGAATCGCCTACGAGCAGTACTTC. Translating it yields CASSVRIAYEQYF.